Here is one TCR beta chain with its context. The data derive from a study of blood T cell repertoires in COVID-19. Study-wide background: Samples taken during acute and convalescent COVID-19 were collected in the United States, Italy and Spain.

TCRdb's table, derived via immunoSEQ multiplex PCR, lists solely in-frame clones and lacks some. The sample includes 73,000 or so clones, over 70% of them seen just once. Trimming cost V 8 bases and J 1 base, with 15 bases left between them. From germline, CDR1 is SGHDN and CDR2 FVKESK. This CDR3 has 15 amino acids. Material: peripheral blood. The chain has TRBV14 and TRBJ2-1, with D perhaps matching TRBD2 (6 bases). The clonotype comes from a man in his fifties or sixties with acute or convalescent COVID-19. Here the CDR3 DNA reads TGTGCCAGCTCCTCTCTTGGGGGGTCCTACAATGAGCAGTTCTTC. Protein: CASSSLGGSYNEQFF. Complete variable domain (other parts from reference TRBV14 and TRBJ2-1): EAGVTQFPSHSVIEKGQTVTLRCDPISGHDNLYWYRRVMGKEIKFLLHFVKESKQDESGMPNNRFLAERTGGTYSTLKVQPAELEDSGVYFCASSSLGGSYNEQFFGPGTRLTVL.